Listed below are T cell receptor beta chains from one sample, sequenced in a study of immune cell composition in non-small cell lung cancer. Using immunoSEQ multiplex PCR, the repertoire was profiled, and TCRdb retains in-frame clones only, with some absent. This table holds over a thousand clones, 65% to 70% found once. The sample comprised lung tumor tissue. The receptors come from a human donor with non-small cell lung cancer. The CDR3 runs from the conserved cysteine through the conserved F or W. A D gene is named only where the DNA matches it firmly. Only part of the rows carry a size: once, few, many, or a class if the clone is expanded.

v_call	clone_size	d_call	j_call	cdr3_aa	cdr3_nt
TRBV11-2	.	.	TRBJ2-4	CASTNQVNIQYF	TGTGCCAGCACAAACCAGGTGAACATTCAGTACTTC
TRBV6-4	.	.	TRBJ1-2	CASSDQGLGGYTF	TGTGCCAGCAGTGACCAGGGATTGGGCGGCTACACCTTC
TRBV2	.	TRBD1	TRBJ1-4	CASSAIRGQKLFF	TGTGCCAGCAGTGCTATCAGGGGGCAAAAACTGTTTTTT
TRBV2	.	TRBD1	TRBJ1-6	CASVPGQGVAPLHF	TGTGCCAGCGTACCGGGACAGGGGGTGGCACCCCTCCACTTT
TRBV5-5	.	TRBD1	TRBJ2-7	CASSLVGRGYPYEQYF	TGTGCCAGCAGCTTGGTAGGCAGGGGGTACCCCTACGAGCAGTACTTC
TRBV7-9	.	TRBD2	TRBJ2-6	CASSSGLAANSGANVLTF	TGTGCCAGCAGCTCAGGACTAGCGGCCAACTCTGGGGCCAACGTCCTGACTTTC
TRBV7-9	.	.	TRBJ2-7	CASSLAEGTYEQYF	TGTGCCAGCAGCTTAGCGGAGGGGACCTACGAGCAGTACTTC
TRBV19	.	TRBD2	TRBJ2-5	CASSIDPGLAGQETQYF	TGTGCCAGTAGTATAGACCCAGGACTAGCGGGACAAGAGACCCAGTACTTC
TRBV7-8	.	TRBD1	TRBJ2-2	CASSGGTGSNGELFF	TGTGCCAGCAGCGGAGGGACAGGGAGTAACGGGGAGCTGTTTTTT
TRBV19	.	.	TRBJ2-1	CASSLRSRSYNEQFF	TGTGCCAGTAGTCTCCGATCTAGGTCCTACAATGAGCAGTTCTTC
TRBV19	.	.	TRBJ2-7	CASSIAQDSSHEQYF	TGTGCCAGTAGTATAGCTCAGGACAGCTCCCACGAGCAGTACTTC
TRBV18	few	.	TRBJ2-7	CASSHPGDGEQYF	TGTGCCAGCTCCCACCCAGGGGATGGCGAGCAGTACTTC
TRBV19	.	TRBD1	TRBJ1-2	CASSMSGGYYGYTF	TGTGCCAGTAGTATGTCAGGGGGCTACTATGGCTACACCTTC
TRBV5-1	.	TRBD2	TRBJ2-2	CASSLETSGTGELFF	TGCGCCAGCAGCTTGGAGACTAGCGGCACCGGGGAGCTGTTTTTT
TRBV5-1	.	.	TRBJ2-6	CASSFAGLSSGANVLTF	TGCGCCAGCAGCTTCGCGGGCCTGAGCTCTGGGGCCAACGTCCTGACTTTC
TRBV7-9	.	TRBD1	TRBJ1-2	CASSQTGANNYGYTF	TGTGCCAGCAGCCAGACAGGGGCTAATAACTATGGCTACACCTTC
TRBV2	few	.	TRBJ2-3	CASSEVVAGADTQYF	TGTGCCAGCAGTGAAGTGGTAGCAGGGGCGGATACGCAGTATTTT
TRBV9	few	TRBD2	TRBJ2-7	CASSVANGLAGGEQYF	TGTGCCAGCAGCGTAGCCAATGGACTAGCGGGAGGCGAGCAGTACTTC
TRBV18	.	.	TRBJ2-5	CASSAHSQETQYF	TGTGCCAGCTCAGCCCATAGCCAAGAGACCCAGTACTTC
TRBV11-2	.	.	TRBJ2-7	CASSLGLPGNPSYEQYF	TGTGCCAGCAGCTTAGGACTTCCAGGGAACCCTTCCTACGAGCAGTACTTC
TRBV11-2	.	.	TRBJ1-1	CASSLRPGWGTEAFF	TGTGCCAGCAGCTTACGGCCAGGGTGGGGCACTGAAGCTTTCTTT
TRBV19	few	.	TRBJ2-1	CASRERGGSNNEQFF	TGTGCCAGTAGGGAAAGGGGGGGTTCTAACAATGAGCAGTTCTTC
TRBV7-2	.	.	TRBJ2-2	CASSLGSWTANTGELFF	TGTGCCAGCAGCTTAGGTTCCTGGACAGCGAACACCGGGGAGCTGTTTTTT
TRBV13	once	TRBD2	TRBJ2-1	CASRPAGGPNEQFF	TGTGCCAGCAGGCCCGCGGGGGGGCCGAATGAGCAGTTCTTC
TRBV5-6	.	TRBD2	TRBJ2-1	CASSYGLAAANEQFF	TGTGCCAGCAGCTACGGACTAGCGGCAGCAAATGAGCAGTTCTTC
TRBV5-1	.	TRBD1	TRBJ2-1	CASSLGGQGSYNEQFF	TGCGCCAGCAGCTTGGGTGGACAGGGGTCCTACAATGAGCAGTTCTTC
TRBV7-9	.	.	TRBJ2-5	CASSLGQGGGQETQYF	TGTGCCAGCAGCTTGGGCCAGGGGGGTGGTCAAGAGACCCAGTACTTC
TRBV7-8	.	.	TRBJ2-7	CASSLDSRGYEQYF	TGTGCCAGCAGCTTAGACAGCAGGGGCTACGAGCAGTACTTC
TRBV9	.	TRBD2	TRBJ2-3	CASRAGGSADTQYF	TGTGCCAGCAGAGCCGGGGGGAGCGCAGATACGCAGTATTTT
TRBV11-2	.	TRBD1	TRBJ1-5	CASSSGQGKNQPQHF	TGTGCCAGCAGCTCCGGACAGGGAAAGAATCAGCCCCAGCATTTT
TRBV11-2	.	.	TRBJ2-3	CASSLGAGNTDTQYF	TGTGCCAGCAGCTTGGGGGCTGGGAACACAGATACGCAGTATTTT
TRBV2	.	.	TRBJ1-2	CASSDPLGQGRNGYTF	TGTGCCAGCAGTGATCCTTTGGGACAAGGAAGAAATGGCTACACCTTC
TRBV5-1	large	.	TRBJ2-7	CASSFSGTPTPYEQYF	TGCGCCAGCAGCTTCTCCGGGACACCCACCCCCTACGAGCAGTACTTC
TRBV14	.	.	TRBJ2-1	CASSQDLSYHNEQFF	TGTGCCAGCAGCCAAGATCTCTCCTACCACAATGAGCAGTTCTTC
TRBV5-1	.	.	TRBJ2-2	CASSSGLITGELFF	TGCGCCAGCAGTTCTGGACTGATCACCGGGGAGCTGTTTTTT
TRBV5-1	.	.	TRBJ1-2	CASSLGTENYGYTF	TGCGCCAGCAGCTTGGGGACAGAGAACTATGGCTACACCTTC
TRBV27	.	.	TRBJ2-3	CASSLFFGSSTDTQYF	TGTGCCAGCAGTTTATTTTTCGGGAGTAGCACAGATACGCAGTATTTT
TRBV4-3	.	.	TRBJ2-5	CASSQEWRSSGETQYF	TGCGCCAGCAGCCAAGAATGGAGATCTTCCGGAGAGACCCAGTACTTC
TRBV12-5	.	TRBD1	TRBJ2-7	CASGLEGQIYEQYF	TGTGCTAGTGGTTTGGAGGGACAGATTTACGAGCAGTACTTC
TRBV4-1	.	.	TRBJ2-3	CASSQDRWERNTQYF	TGCGCCAGCAGCCAAGACAGGTGGGAGCGCAATACGCAGTATTTT
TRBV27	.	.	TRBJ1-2	CASSLYGGISGYTF	TGTGCCAGCAGTTTATATGGGGGGATCTCTGGCTACACCTTC
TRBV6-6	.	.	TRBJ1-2	CASSYSGPTGGYTF	TGTGCCAGCAGTTACTCGGGCCCAACAGGAGGCTACACCTTC
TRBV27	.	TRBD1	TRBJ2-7	CASSRTGITYEQYF	TGTGCCAGCAGCCGGACAGGGATTACCTACGAGCAGTACTTC
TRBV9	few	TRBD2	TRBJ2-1	CASSETSGSYNEQFF	TGTGCCAGCAGCGAGACTAGCGGGAGTTACAATGAGCAGTTCTTC
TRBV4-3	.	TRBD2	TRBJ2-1	CASSQEFLSGLAGSYNEQFF	TGCGCCAGCAGCCAAGAATTTTTGTCGGGACTAGCGGGGTCCTACAATGAGCAGTTCTTC
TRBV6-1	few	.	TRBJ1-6	CASSEQQGSSYNSPLHF	TGTGCCAGCAGTGAACAACAGGGCAGCTCCTATAATTCACCCCTCCACTTT
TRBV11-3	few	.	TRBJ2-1	CASSPEARYNEQFF	TGTGCCAGCAGCCCAGAGGCTAGATACAATGAGCAGTTCTTC
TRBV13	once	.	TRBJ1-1	CASSLTGRDTEAFF	TGTGCCAGCAGCCTAACAGGGAGGGACACTGAAGCTTTCTTT
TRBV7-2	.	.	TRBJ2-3	CASSTDQGLASTDTQYF	TGTGCCAGCAGCACCGACCAGGGCCTGGCTAGCACAGATACGCAGTATTTT
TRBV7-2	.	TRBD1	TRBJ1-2	CASSLLSQGARVYGYTF	TGTGCCAGCAGCTTATTATCACAGGGGGCGCGGGTCTATGGCTACACCTTC
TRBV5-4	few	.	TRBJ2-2	CASARFRGGTNTGELFF	TGTGCCAGCGCCCGCTTTCGGGGCGGGACTAACACCGGGGAGCTGTTTTTT
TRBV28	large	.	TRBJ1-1	CASSHSGGTEAFF	TGTGCCAGCAGCCACTCCGGGGGCACTGAAGCTTTCTTT
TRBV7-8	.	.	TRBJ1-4	CASSLKWGGGVKLFF	TGTGCCAGCAGCCTAAAGTGGGGGGGCGGAGTAAAACTGTTTTTT
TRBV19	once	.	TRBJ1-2	CASSIGGLGYTF	TGTGCCAGTAGTATAGGAGGACTTGGCTACACCTTC
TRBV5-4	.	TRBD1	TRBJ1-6	CASSLPGQENSPLHF	TGTGCCAGCAGCTTACCGGGACAGGAGAATTCACCCCTCCACTTT
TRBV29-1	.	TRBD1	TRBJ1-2	CSVEDLGQGVNGYTF	TGCAGCGTTGAAGATCTGGGTCAGGGGGTAAATGGCTACACCTTC
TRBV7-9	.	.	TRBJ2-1	CASSLAGTYNEQFF	TGTGCCAGCAGCTTAGCCGGTACCTACAATGAGCAGTTCTTC
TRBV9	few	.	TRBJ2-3	CASSVGADTQYF	TGTGCCAGCAGCGTAGGCGCAGATACGCAGTATTTT
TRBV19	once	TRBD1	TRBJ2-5	CASSEWTGVMETQYF	TGTGCCAGTAGTGAATGGACAGGGGTAATGGAGACCCAGTACTTC
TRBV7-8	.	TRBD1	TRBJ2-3	CASSTTGGAGDTQYF	TGTGCCAGCAGCACTACAGGGGGCGCGGGAGATACGCAGTATTTT